Listed below are T cell receptor beta chains from one sample, sequenced in a study of human T cells and chemical hapten exposure. Via MiXCR, TCRdb re-called the RACE reads, giving one row per CDR3 protein. The sample holds 45,000 to 70,000 distinct CDR3 sequences, about 9.3% seen once. This specimen was whole blood, taken in connection with sensitization to the hapten diphenylcyclopropenone (DPC). The receptors shown here come from a woman aged 40-49 years with alopecia areata. Some clones in this sample may be carry-over from other donors' samples. The CDR3 runs from the conserved cysteine through the conserved F or W. The order of the fields is clone size, J gene, V gene, D gene, CDR3 protein, CDR3 DNA. D genes are given only for firm matches. Clone size is stated in some rows and not others, as once, few, many or a class when expanded.

clone size: NA
J gene: TRBJ1-2
V gene: TRBV20-1
D gene: NA
CDR3 protein: CSAQAGKNGYTF
CDR3 DNA: TGCAGTGCTCAGGCAGGGAAAAATGGCTACACCTTC

clone size: many
J gene: TRBJ2-5
V gene: TRBV24-1
D gene: TRBD1
CDR3 protein: CATSDWTGGLREETQYF
CDR3 DNA: TGTGCCACCAGTGATTGGACAGGGGGCCTTCGAGAAGAGACCCAGTACTTC

clone size: NA
J gene: TRBJ2-1
V gene: TRBV7-9
D gene: NA
CDR3 protein: CASSPPWASYNEQFF
CDR3 DNA: TGTGCCAGCAGCCCGCCTTGGGCCTCCTACAATGAGCAGTTCTTC

clone size: NA
J gene: TRBJ2-3
V gene: TRBV29-1
D gene: TRBD1
CDR3 protein: CSVRGGDEDTQYF
CDR3 DNA: TGCAGCGTTCGAGGGGGCGACGAAGATACGCAGTATTTT

clone size: many
J gene: TRBJ1-2
V gene: TRBV20-1
D gene: NA
CDR3 protein: CSASLWGEANYGYTF
CDR3 DNA: TGCAGTGCTAGTCTATGGGGTGAAGCTAACTATGGCTACACCTTC

clone size: NA
J gene: TRBJ2-3
V gene: TRBV7-2
D gene: NA
CDR3 protein: CASSLANTGDTQYF
CDR3 DNA: TGTGCCAGCAGCTTAGCCAACACTGGAGATACGCAGTATTTT

clone size: NA
J gene: TRBJ1-1
V gene: TRBV18
D gene: NA
CDR3 protein: CAIPMSDTEAFF
CDR3 DNA: TGTGCCATCCCCATGTCAGACACTGAAGCTTTCTTT

clone size: few
J gene: TRBJ2-3
V gene: TRBV7-9
D gene: NA
CDR3 protein: CASNERGDTQYF
CDR3 DNA: TGTGCCAGCAACGAAAGGGGGGATACGCAGTATTTT

clone size: many
J gene: TRBJ1-1
V gene: TRBV6-5
D gene: NA
CDR3 protein: CASSYSRKFVGSTEAFF
CDR3 DNA: TGTGCCAGCAGTTACTCCCGCAAGTTTGTCGGTAGCACTGAAGCTTTCTTT

clone size: NA
J gene: TRBJ2-7
V gene: TRBV20-1
D gene: NA
CDR3 protein: CSARDLVYYEQYF
CDR3 DNA: TGCAGTGCTAGAGATCTCGTTTACTACGAGCAGTACTTC

clone size: NA
J gene: TRBJ2-7
V gene: TRBV10-3
D gene: NA
CDR3 protein: CAIMAGANSYEQYF
CDR3 DNA: TGTGCCATCATGGCAGGGGCCAACTCCTACGAGCAGTACTTC

clone size: NA
J gene: TRBJ1-1
V gene: TRBV7-8
D gene: NA
CDR3 protein: CASKRGNTEAFF
CDR3 DNA: TGTGCCAGCAAAAGGGGGAACACTGAAGCTTTCTTT

clone size: few
J gene: TRBJ2-7
V gene: TRBV27
D gene: TRBD2
CDR3 protein: CASGTSVYEQYF
CDR3 DNA: TGTGCCAGCGGGACTAGCGTTTACGAGCAGTACTTC

clone size: NA
J gene: TRBJ2-7
V gene: TRBV20-1
D gene: NA
CDR3 protein: CSARAGERSSYEQYF
CDR3 DNA: TGCAGTGCTAGGGCTGGGGAAAGGAGCTCCTACGAGCAGTACTTC

clone size: many
J gene: TRBJ1-3
V gene: TRBV9
D gene: TRBD1
CDR3 protein: CASSVGGSRGLNTIYF
CDR3 DNA: TGTGCCAGCAGCGTAGGTGGAAGCAGGGGGCTTAACACCATATATTTT

clone size: NA
J gene: TRBJ2-1
V gene: TRBV20-1
D gene: NA
CDR3 protein: CSAIRGASYNEQFF
CDR3 DNA: TGCAGTGCTATCCGGGGTGCGTCCTACAATGAGCAGTTCTTC

clone size: NA
J gene: TRBJ1-3
V gene: TRBV5-5
D gene: NA
CDR3 protein: CASSRGPGSSGNTIYF
CDR3 DNA: TGTGCCAGCAGTCGTGGCCCAGGGAGCTCTGGAAACACCATATATTTT